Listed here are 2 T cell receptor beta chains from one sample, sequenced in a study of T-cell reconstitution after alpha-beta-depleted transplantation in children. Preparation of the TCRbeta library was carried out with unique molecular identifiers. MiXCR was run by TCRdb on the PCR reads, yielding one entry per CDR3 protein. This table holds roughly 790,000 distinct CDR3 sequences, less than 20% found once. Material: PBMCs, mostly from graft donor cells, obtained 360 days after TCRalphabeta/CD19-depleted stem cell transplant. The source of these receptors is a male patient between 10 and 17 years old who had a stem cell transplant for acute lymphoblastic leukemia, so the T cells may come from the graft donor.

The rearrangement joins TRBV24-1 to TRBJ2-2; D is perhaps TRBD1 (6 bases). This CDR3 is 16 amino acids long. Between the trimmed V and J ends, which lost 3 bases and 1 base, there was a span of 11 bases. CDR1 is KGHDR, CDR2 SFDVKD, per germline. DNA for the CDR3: TGTGCCACCAGTGATGCCGGGACAAGGAACACCGGGGAGCTGTTTTTT. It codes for CATSDAGTRNTGELFF.

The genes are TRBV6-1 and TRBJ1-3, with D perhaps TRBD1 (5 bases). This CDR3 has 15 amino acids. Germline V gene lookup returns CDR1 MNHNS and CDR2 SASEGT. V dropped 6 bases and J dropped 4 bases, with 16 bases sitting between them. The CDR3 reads CASRPMGGSGNTIYF. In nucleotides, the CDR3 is TGTGCCAGCAGGCCCATGGGGGGGTCAGGAAACACCATATATTTT.